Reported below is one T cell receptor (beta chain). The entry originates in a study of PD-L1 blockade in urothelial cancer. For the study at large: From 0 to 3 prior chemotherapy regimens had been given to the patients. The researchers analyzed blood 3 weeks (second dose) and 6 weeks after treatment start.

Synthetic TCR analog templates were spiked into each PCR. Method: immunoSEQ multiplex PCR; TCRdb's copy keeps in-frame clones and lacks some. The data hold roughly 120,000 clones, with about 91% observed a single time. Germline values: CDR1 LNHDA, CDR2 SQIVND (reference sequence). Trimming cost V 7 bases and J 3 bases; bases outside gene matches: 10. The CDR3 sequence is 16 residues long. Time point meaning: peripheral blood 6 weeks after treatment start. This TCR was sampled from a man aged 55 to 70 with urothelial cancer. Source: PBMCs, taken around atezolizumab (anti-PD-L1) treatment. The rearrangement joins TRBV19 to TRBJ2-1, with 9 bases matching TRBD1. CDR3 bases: TGTGCCAGTACTTTTTCAGGGACAGGGAGCTACAATGAGCAGTTCTTC. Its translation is CASTFSGTGSYNEQFF.